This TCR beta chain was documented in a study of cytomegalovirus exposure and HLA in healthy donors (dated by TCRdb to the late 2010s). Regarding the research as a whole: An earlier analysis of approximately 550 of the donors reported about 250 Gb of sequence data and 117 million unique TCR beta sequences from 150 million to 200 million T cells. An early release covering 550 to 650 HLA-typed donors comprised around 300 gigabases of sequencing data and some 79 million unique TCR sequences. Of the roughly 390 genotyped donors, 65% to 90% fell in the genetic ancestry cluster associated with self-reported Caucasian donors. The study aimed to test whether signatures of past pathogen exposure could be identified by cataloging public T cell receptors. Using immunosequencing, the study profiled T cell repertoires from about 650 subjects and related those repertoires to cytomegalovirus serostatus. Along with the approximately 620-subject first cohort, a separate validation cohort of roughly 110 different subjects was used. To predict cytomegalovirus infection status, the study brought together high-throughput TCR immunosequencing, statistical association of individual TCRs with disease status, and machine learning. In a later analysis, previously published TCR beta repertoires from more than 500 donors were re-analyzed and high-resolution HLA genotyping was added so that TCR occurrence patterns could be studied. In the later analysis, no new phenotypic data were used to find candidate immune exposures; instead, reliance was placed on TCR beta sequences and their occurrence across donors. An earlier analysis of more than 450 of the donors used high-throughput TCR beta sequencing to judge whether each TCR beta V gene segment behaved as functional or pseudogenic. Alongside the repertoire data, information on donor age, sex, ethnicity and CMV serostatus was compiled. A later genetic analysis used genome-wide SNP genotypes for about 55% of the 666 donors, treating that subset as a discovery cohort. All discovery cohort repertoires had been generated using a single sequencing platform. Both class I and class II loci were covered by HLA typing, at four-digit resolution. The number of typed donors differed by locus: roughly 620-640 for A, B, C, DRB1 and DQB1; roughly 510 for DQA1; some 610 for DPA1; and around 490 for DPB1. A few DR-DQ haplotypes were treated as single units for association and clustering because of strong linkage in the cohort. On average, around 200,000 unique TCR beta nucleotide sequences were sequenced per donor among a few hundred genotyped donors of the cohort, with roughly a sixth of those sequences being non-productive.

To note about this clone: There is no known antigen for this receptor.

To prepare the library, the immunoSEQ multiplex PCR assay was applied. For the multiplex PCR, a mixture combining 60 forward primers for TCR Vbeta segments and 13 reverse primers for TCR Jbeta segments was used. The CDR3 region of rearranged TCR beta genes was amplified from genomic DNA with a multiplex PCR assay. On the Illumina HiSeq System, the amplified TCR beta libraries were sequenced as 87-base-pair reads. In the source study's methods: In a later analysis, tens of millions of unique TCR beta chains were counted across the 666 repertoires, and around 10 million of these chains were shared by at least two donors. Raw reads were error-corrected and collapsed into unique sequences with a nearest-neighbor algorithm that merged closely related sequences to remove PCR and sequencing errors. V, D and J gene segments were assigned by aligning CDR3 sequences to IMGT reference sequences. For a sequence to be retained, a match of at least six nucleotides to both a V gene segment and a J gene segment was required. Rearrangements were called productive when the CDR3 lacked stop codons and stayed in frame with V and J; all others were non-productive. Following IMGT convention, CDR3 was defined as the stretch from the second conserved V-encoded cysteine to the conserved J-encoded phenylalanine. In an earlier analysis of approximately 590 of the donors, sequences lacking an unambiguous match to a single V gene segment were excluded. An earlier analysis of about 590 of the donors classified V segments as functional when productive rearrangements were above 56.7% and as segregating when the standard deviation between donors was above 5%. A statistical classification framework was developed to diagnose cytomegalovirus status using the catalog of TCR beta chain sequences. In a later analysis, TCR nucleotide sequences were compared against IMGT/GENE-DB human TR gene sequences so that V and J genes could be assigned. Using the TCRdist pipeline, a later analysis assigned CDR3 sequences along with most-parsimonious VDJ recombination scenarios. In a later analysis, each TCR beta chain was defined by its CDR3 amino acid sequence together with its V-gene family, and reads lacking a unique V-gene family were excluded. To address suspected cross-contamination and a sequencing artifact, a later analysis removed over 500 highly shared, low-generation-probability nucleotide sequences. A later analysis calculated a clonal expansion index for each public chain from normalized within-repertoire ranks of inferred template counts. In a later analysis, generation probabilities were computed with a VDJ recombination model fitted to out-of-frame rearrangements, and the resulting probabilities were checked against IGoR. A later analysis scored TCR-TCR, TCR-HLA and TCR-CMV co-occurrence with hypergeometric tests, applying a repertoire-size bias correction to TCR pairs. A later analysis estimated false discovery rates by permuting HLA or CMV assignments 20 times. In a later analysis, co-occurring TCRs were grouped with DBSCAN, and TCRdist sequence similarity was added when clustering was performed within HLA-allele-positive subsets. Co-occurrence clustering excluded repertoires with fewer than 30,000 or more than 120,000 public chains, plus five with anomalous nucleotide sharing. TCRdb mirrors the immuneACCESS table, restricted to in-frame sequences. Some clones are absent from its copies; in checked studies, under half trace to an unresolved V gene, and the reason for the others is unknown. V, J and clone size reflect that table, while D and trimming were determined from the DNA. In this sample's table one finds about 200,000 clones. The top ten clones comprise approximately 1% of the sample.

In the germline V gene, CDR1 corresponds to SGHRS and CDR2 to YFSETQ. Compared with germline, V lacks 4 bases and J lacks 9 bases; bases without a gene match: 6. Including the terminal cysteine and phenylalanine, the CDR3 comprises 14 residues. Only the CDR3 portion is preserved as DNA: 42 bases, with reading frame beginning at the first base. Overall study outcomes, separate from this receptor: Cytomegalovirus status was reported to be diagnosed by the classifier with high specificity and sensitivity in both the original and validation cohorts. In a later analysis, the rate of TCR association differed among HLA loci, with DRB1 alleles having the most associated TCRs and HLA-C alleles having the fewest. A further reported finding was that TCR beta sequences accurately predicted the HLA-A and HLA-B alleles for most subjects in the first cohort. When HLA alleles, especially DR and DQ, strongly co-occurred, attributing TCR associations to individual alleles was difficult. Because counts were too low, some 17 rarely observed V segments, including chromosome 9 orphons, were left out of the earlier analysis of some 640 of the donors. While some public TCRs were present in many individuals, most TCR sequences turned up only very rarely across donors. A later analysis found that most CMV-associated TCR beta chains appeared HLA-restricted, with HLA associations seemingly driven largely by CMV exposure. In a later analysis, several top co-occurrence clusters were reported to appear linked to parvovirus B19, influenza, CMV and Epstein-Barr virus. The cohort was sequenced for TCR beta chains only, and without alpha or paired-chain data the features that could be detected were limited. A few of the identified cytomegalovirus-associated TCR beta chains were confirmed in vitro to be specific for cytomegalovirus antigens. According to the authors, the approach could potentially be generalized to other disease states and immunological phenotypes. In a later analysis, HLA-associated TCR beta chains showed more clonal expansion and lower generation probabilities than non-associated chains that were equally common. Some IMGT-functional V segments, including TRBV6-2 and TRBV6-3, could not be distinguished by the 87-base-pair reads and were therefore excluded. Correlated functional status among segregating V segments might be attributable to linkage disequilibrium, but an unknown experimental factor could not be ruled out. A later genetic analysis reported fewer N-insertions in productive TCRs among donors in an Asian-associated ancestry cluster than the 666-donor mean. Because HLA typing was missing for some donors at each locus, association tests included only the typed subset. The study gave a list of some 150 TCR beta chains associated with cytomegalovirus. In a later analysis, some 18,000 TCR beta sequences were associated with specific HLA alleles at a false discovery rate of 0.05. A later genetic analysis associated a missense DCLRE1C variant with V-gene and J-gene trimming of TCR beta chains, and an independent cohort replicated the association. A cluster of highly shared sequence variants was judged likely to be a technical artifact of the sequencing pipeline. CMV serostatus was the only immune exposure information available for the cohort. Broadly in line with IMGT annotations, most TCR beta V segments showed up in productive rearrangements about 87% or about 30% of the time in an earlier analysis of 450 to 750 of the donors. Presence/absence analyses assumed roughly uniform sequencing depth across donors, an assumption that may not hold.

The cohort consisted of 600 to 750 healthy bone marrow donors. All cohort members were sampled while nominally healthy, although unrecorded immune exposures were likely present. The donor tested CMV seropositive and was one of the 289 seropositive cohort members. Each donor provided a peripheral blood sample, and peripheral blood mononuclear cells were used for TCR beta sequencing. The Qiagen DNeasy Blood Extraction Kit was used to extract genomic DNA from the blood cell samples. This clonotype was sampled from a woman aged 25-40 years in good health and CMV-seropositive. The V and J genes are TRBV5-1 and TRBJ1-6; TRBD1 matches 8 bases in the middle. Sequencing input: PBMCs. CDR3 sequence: CASSPGQGASPLHF. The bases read TGCGCCAGCAGCCCAGGACAGGGCGCTTCACCCCTCCACTTT.